The sequence of this T cell receptor beta chain was determined in a study of cytomegalovirus exposure and HLA in healthy donors. Deletions cut 10 bases from V and 0 bases from J, with 16 bases between. The germline V gene has CDR1 LNHDA and CDR2 SQIVND (reference sequence). The CDR3 sequence is 14 residues long. Both 60 Vbeta primers and 13 Jbeta primers went into the PCR. The method was immunoSEQ multiplex PCR; TCRdb's version includes in-frame clones alone and lacks a portion of them. The sample lists 170,000 or so clones, about four fifths occurring once. It was healthy bone marrow donors who served as donors. Remarks on this clone: As yet, its antigen is unknown.

Broader study findings: Sequencing likely generated an artifact that appeared as a cluster of highly shared sequence variants. In terms of immune exposure information, only CMV serostatus was available. Highest at DRB1 and lowest at HLA-C, TCR association rates differed among HLA loci in a later analysis.

The chain has TRBV19 and TRBJ2-7; possible D gene TRBD2, 6 bases. Input material: PBMCs. This TCR came from a woman aged 50 to 60 in good health and CMV-seropositive. The CDR3 DNA sequence: TGTGCCACCTCTGCCGGGACTTTCTCCTACGAGCAGTACTTC. Protein sequence: CATSAGTFSYEQYF.